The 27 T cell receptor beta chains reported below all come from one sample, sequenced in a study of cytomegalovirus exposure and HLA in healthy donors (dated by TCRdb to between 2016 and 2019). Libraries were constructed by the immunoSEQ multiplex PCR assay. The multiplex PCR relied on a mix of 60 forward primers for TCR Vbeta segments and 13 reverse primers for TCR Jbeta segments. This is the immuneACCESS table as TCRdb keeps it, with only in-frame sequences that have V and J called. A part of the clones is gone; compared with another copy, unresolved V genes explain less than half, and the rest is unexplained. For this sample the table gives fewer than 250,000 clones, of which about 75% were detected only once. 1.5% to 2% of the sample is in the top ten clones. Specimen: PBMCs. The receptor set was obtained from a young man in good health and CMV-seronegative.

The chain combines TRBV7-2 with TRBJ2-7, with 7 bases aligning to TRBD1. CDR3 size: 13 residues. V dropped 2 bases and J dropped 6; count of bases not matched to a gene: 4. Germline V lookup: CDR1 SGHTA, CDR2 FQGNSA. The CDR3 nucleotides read TGTGCCAGCAGCTTAAATAACAGGGGCGAGCAGTACTTC. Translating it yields CASSLNNRGEQYF.

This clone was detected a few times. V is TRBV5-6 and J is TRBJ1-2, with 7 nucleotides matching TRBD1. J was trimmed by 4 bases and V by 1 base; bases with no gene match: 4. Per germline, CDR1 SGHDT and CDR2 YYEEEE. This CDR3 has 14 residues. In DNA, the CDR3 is TGTGCCAGCAGCTTGAACAGGGGAGTCTATGGCTACACCTTC. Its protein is CASSLNRGVYGYTF.

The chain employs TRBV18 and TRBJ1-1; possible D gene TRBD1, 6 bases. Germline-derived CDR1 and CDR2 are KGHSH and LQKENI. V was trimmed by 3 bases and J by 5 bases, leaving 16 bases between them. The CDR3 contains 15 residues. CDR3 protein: CASSPSQTGWTEAFF. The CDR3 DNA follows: TGTGCCAGCTCACCGAGCCAGACAGGATGGACTGAAGCTTTCTTT.

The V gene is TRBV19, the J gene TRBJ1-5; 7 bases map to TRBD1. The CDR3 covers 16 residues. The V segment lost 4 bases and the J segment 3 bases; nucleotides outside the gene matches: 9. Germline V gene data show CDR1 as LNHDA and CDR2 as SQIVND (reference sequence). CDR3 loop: CASSTFQTGFNQPQHF. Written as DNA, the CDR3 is TGTGCCAGTAGTACCTTCCAGACAGGGTTCAATCAGCCCCAGCATTTT. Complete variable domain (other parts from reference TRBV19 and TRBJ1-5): DGGITQSPKYLFRKEGQNVTLSCEQNLNHDAMYWYRQDPGQGLRLIYYSQIVNDFQKGDIAEGYSVSREKKESFPLTVTSAQKNPTAFYLCASSTFQTGFNQPQHFGDGTRLSIL.

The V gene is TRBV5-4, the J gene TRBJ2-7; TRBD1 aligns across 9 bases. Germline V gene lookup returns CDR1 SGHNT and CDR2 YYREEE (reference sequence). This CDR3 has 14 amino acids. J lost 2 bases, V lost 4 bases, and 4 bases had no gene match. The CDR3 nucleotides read TGTGCCAGCAGCCCGGGGACAGGGCCCTACGAGCAGTACTTC. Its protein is CASSPGTGPYEQYF.

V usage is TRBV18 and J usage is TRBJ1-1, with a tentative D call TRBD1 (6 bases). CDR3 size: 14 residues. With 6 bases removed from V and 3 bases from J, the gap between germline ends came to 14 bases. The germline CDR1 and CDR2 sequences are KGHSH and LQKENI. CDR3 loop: CASSLVGADTEAFF. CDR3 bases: TGTGCCAGCTCCCTTGTGGGGGCGGACACTGAAGCTTTCTTT.

The DNA for the CDR3 is TGTGCCAGTAGGACTCAAAAGACTAATGAAAAACTGTTTTTT. Protein sequence: CASRTQKTNEKLFF. The rearrangement links TRBV19 to TRBJ1-4, with D unclear. The germline V and J ends were trimmed by 6 bases and 2 bases, with 10 bases remaining between them. This CDR3 comprises 14 residues. Germline V gene data show CDR1 as LNHDA and CDR2 as SQIVND (reference sequence).

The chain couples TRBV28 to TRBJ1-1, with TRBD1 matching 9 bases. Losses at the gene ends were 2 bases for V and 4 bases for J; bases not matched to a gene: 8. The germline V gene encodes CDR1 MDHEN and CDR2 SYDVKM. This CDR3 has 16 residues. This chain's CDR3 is CASSLSDGTGLTEAFF. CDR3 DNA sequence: TGTGCCAGCAGTTTAAGTGATGGGACAGGGCTCACTGAAGCTTTCTTT.

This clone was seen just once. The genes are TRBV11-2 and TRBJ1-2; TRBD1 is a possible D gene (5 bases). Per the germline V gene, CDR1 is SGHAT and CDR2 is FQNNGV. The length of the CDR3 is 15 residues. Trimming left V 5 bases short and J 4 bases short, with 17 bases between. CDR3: CASSLNPTASYGYTF. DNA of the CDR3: TGTGCCAGCAGCCTAAACCCGACAGCCTCCTATGGCTACACCTTC.

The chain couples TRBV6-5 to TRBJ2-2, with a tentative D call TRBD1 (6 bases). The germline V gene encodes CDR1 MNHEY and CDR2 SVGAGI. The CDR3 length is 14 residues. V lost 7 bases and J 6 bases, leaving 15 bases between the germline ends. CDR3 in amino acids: CASTISGTPGELFF. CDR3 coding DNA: TGTGCCAGCACTATATCTGGGACACCCGGGGAGCTGTTTTTT.

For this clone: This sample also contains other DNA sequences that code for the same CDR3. Here the CDR3 reads CASSLGLAGGRRAQYF. CDR3 bases: TGTGCCAGCAGCTTGGGACTAGCGGGAGGGCGTCGGGCCCAGTACTTC. The chain couples TRBV5-8 to TRBJ2-5; TRBD2 agrees at 14 bases. CDR1 and CDR2 (germline): SGHTS, YDEGEE. Losses at the gene ends were 0 bases for V and 9 bases for J; bases not matched to a gene: 7. The CDR3 is 16 amino acids.

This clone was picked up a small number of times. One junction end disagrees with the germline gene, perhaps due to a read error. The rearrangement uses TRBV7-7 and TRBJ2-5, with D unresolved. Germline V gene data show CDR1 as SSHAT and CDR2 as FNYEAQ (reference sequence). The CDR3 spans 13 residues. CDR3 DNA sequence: TGTGCTAGCAGCTTAACAGACCAAGAGACCCAGTACTTC. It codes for CASSLTDQETQYF.

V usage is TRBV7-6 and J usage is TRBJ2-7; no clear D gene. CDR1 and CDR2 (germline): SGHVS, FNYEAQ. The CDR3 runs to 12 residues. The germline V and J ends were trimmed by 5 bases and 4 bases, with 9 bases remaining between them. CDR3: CASSDDIYEQYF. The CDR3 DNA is TGTGCCAGCAGCGATGACATTTACGAGCAGTACTTC.

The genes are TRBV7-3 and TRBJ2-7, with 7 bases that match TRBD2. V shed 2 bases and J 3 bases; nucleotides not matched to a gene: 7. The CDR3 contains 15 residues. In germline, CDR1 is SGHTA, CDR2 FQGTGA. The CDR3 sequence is CASSLRGGSGYEQYF. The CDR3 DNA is TGTGCCAGCAGCTTACGGGGCGGGAGCGGCTACGAGCAGTACTTC. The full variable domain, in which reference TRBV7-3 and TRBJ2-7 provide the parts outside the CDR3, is GAGVSQTPSNKVTEKGKYVELRCDPISGHTALYWYRQSLGQGPEFLIYFQGTGAADDSGLPNDRFFAVRPEGSVSTLKIQRTERGDSAVYLCASSLRGGSGYEQYFGPGTRLTVT.

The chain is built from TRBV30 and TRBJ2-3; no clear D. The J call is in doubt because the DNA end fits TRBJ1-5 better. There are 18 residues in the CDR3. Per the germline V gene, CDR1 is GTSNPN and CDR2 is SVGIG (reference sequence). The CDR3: CAWSVGLLIGFRTDTQHF. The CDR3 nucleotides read TGTGCCTGGAGTGTAGGCCTTCTAATAGGATTCCGCACAGATACGCAGCATTTT.

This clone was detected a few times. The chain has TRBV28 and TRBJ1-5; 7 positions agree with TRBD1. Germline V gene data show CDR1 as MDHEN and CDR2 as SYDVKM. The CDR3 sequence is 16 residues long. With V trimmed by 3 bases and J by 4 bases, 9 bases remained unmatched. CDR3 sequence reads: CASSFDPGGRNQPQHF. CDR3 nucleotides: TGTGCCAGCAGTTTCGATCCAGGGGGACGAAATCAGCCCCAGCATTTT.

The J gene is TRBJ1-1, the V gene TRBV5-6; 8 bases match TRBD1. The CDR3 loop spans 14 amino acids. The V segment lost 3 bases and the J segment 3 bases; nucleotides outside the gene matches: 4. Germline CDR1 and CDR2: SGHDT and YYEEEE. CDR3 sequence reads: CASSWGQADTEAFF. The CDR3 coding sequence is TGTGCCAGCAGCTGGGGACAGGCGGACACTGAAGCTTTCTTT.

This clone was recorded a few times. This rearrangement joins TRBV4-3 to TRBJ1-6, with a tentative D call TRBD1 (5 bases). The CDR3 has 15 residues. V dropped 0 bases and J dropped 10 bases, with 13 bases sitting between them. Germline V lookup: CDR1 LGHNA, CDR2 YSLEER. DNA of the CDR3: TGCGCCAGCAGCCAAGATCCGGGGGGGGAATCACCCCTCCACTTT. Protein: CASSQDPGGESPLHF.

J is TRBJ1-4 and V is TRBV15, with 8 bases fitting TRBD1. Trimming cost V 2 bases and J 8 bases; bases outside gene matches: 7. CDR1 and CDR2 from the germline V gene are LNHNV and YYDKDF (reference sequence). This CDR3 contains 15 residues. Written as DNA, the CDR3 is TGTGCCACCAGCAGAAGGGGGACAGGTACCGAAAAACTGTTTTTT. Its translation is CATSRRGTGTEKLFF.

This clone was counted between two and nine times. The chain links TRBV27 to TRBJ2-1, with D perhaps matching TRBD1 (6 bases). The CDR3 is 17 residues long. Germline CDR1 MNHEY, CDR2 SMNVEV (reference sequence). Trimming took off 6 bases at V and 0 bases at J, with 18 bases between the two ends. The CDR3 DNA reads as TGTGCCAGCAGCGCCTCCGGACAGCCTCCCTCCTACAATGAGCAGTTCTTC. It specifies CASSASGQPPSYNEQFF.

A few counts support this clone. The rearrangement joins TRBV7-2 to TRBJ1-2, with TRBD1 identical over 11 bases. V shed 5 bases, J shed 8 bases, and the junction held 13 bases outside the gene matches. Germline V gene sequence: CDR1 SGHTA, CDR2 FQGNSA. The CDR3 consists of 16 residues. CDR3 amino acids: CASSRELDRGRGGYTF. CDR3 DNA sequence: TGTGCCAGCAGCAGAGAGCTGGACAGGGGGCGGGGGGGCTACACCTTC. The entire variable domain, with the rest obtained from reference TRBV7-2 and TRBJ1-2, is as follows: GAGVSQSPSNKVTEKGKDVELRCDPISGHTALYWYRQSLGQGLEFLIYFQGNSAPDKSGLPSDRFSAERTGGSVSTLTIQRTQQEDSAVYLCASSRELDRGRGGYTFGSGTRLTVV.

CDR3 protein: CASSLGLDLYGYTF. Here the CDR3 DNA reads TGTGCCAGCAGCTTAGGACTTGACTTATATGGCTACACCTTC. This sequence joins TRBV7-2 and TRBJ1-2; unclear D gene. Germline V gene lookup returns CDR1 SGHTA and CDR2 FQGNSA. The CDR3 spans 14 residues. The V gene lost 1 base and the J gene lost 5 bases, with 11 bases spanning the gap.

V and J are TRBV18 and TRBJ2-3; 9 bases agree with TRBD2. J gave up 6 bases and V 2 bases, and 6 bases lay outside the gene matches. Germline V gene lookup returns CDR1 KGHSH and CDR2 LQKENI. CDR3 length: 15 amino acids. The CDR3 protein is CASSPGAGGRDTQYF. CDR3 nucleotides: TGTGCCAGCTCACCAGGCGCGGGAGGGCGTGATACGCAGTATTTT.

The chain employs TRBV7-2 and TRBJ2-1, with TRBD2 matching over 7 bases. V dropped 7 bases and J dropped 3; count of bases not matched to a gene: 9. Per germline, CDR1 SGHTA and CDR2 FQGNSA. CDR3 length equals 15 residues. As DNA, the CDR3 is TGTGCCAGCACCCTACTAGCGTCAGGCTACAATGAGCAGTTCTTC. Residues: CASTLLASGYNEQFF. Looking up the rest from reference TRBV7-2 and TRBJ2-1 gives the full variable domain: GAGVSQSPSNKVTEKGKDVELRCDPISGHTALYWYRQSLGQGLEFLIYFQGNSAPDKSGLPSDRFSAERTGGSVSTLTIQRTQQEDSAVYLCASTLLASGYNEQFFGPGTRLTVL.

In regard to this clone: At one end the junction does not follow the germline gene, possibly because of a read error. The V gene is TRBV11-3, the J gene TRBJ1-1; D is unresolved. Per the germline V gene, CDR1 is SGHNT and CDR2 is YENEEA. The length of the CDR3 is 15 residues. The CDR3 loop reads CASSPTESSETEAFF. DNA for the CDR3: TGCGCCAGCAGCCCGACGGAGAGCTCGGAGACTGAAGCTTTCTTT.

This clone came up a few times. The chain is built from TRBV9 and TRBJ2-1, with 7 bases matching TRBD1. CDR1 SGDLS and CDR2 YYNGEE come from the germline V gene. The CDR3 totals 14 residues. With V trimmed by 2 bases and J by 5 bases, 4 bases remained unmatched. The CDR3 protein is CASSVSGGNNEQFF. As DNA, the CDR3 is TGTGCCAGCAGCGTGTCAGGGGGAAACAATGAGCAGTTCTTC.

CDR3 in amino acids: CASSFRPARGNQPQHF. In DNA, the CDR3 is TGTGCCAGCAGTTTCCGGCCAGCGAGGGGGAATCAGCCCCAGCATTTT. The rearrangement joins TRBV27 to TRBJ1-5, with D maybe TRBD1 (6 bases). The V end was cut by 3 bases, the J end by 4 bases, with 16 bases between. There are 16 residues in the CDR3. The V gene's germline CDR1 is MNHEY and CDR2 SMNVEV (reference sequence).